The 10 T cell receptor beta chains in this list originate from one sample, sequenced in a study of control samples from healthy donors and cancer patients. Repertoires were generated with immunoSEQ multiplex PCR, while TCRdb's copy carries only in-frame clones and drops some. Of under 85,000 clones in the sample, about nine tenths were seen once. Sequencing used PBMCs. Receptors originate from a man aged 55 to 70 with colorectal cancer.

The chain employs TRBV5-1 and TRBJ2-7; either TRBD1 or TRBD2 may fit D (6 bases each). From germline, CDR1 is SGHRS and CDR2 YFSETQ. Deletions cut 4 bases from V and 0 bases from J, with 23 bases between. This CDR3 is built from 18 residues. For the CDR3, the DNA is TGCGCCAGCAGCACGGGGGCAGGGCGCACTCTTAGCTCCTACGAGCAGTACTTC. Translated, it gives CASSTGAGRTLSSYEQYF.

Turning to this clone: Other DNA sequences in this sample translate to the same CDR3. Written as DNA, the CDR3 is TGTGCCAGCACCCCGGGACAATCCTACGAGCAGTACTTC. It specifies CASTPGQSYEQYF. The chain is built from TRBV28 and TRBJ2-7; a weak D match, TRBD1 (6 bases). V lost 7 bases and J 1 base, leaving 11 bases between the germline ends. CDR3 length: 13 residues. Germline values: CDR1 MDHEN, CDR2 SYDVKM.

The J gene is TRBJ2-7, the V gene TRBV5-1, with 8 bases identical to TRBD1. There are 12 residues in the CDR3. Looked up from germline, CDR1 is SGHRS and CDR2 is YFSETQ. V lost 4 bases to trimming and J lost 6 bases; unmatched junction nucleotides: 3. The CDR3 region is CASSRQGAEQYF. The CDR3 nucleotides are TGCGCCAGCAGCCGCCAGGGGGCCGAGCAGTACTTC.

V is TRBV28 and J is TRBJ2-1; the D gene is possibly TRBD1 (7 bases). In germline, CDR1 is MDHEN, CDR2 SYDVKM. The CDR3 has 13 residues. With 8 bases removed from V and 6 bases from J, the gap between germline ends came to 14 bases. The CDR3 DNA is TGTGCCAGCCAGGAGGGGGCCCTCAATGAGCAGTTCTTC. Its translation: CASQEGALNEQFF. The full variable domain, in which reference TRBV28 and TRBJ2-1 provide the parts outside the CDR3, is DVKVTQSSRYLVKRTGEKVFLECVQDMDHENMFWYRQDPGLGLRLIYFSYDVKMKEKGDIPEGYSVSREKKERFSLILESASTNQTSMYLCASQEGALNEQFFGPGTRLTVL.

This chain links TRBV4-1 with TRBJ1-3, with a weak D call TRBD1 (5 bases). Germline CDR1 is MGHRA and CDR2 is YSYEKL. Trimming stripped 1 base from V and 0 bases from J, with 10 bases between. The CDR3 is 16 residues long. DNA for the CDR3: TGCGCCAGCAGCCAAGGGGGGACGCACTCTGGAAACACCATATATTTT. Translating gives CASSQGGTHSGNTIYF.

This clone was counted once. V is TRBV7-3 and J is TRBJ1-1, with a possible D match to TRBD1 (5 bases). This CDR3 spans 15 amino acids. Germline V gives CDR1 SGHTA, CDR2 FQGTGA. The V end lost 2 bases, the J end lost 1 base, and 11 bases lay between the germline ends. The CDR3 nucleotides are TGTGCCAGCAGCTTATGGGGCGGCAGGAACACTGAAGCTTTCTTT. This encodes CASSLWGGRNTEAFF. Using reference TRBV7-3 and TRBJ1-1 for the parts outside the CDR3, the full variable domain is GAGVSQTPSNKVTEKGKYVELRCDPISGHTALYWYRQSLGQGPEFLIYFQGTGAADDSGLPNDRFFAVRPEGSVSTLKIQRTERGDSAVYLCASSLWGGRNTEAFFGQGTRLTVV.

The chain couples TRBV13 to TRBJ2-2; the D is unclear. V gave up 3 bases and J gave up 4 bases, with 6 bases separating them. Germline V gene data show CDR1 as PRHDT and CDR2 as FYEKMQ (reference sequence). CDR3 size: 13 residues. CDR3 DNA: TGTGCCAGCAGCTTGTCCCTCACCGGGGAGCTGTTTTTT. Its translation is CASSLSLTGELFF. The variable domain in full, completed from reference TRBV13 and TRBJ2-2, reads AAGVIQSPRHLIKEKRETATLKCYPIPRHDTVYWYQQGPGQDPQFLISFYEKMQSDKGSIPDRFSAQQFSDYHSELNMSSLELGDSALYFCASSLSLTGELFFGEGSRLTVL.

The V call is TRBV11-1, the J call TRBJ2-5, with 7 bases fitting TRBD1. This CDR3 has 15 residues. J was trimmed by 1 base and V by 5 bases; bases with no gene match: 7. Germline CDR1 is SGHAT and CDR2 is FQDESV (reference sequence). The chain's CDR3 is CASSIRGIPQETQYF. The CDR3 DNA is TGTGCCAGCAGCATCAGGGGGATTCCCCAAGAGACCCAGTACTTC.

V usage is TRBV14 and J usage is TRBJ2-3; 11 nucleotides match TRBD2. Germline V gene sequence: CDR1 SGHDN, CDR2 FVKESK. The CDR3 is 17 residues long. The ends lost 2 bases at V and 4 bases at J; junction bases unmatched: 8. The CDR3 region is CASSQYAGLAAADTQYF. Here the CDR3 DNA reads TGTGCCAGCAGCCAATACGCGGGACTAGCGGCCGCAGATACGCAGTATTTT.

This chain connects TRBV5-1 to TRBJ2-7; either TRBD1 or TRBD2 may fit D (6 bases each). The CDR3 contains 14 residues. Germline V gene data show CDR1 as SGHRS and CDR2 as YFSETQ. V was cut by 8 bases and J by 5 bases, with 20 bases left in between. The CDR3 spells CASSSQGGSNEQYF. The CDR3 nucleotides read TGCGCCAGTTCCTCCCAAGGGGGGTCCAACGAGCAGTACTTC.